This TCR beta chain was sequenced during a study of blood T cells in healthy people across ages. Background on the study: Per two T cells, about one barcoded beta molecule was captured through template switching.

A second about 7 to 11 cycle PCR used barcoded and J-beta primers. The study obtained at least 2.5 million CDR3-containing paired-end reads from every sample. TCRdb re-called the 5' RACE reads through MiXCR, storing one row per CDR3 protein. Of around 870,000 distinct CDR3 sequences in the sample, around 30% are singletons; the top ten hold 17%. On this clonotype itself: Antigen unknown.

Germline CDR1 reads SGDLS; CDR2 reads YYNGEE. There are 14 residues in the CDR3. The V end lost 0 bases, the J end lost 10 bases, and 14 bases lay between the germline ends. Staff drew 9 to 10 milliliters of peripheral blood from each donor. Study conclusions and caveats: Considered underestimates were the diversity estimates obtained from one million T cells.

The sample was blood. This chain links TRBV9 with TRBJ2-1; perhaps TRBD1 as D (6 bases). This receptor was obtained from a woman older than 75 in good health. The CDR3 DNA follows: TGTGCCAGCAGCGTAGGACAGGAGGCCTACGAGCAGTTCTTC. It yields the protein CASSVGQEAYEQFF.